This T cell receptor beta chain originates from a study of shared clonotypes between healthy human individuals. Turning to the study itself: CD4 naive cells filled three plates per donor, CD4 memory three, CD8 naive two and CD8 memory one.

As regards this clone: The sample has other DNA sequences that encode this CDR3 too.

The CDR3 runs 15 residues. V lost 4 bases and J lost 1; bases outside the gene matches: 4. The germline V gene encodes CDR1 SNHLY and CDR2 FYNNEI. Replicate sorted-subset PCRs were loaded with 150 to 250 ng DNA, 25,000 to 30,000 T cell genomes. TCRdb's table, derived via immunoSEQ multiplex PCR, lists solely in-frame clones and lacks some. The table has more than 1,200,000 clones, approximately 98.5% seen once. Within Nashville, Tennessee resided all donors, each a Caucasian adult. Memory CD4+ cells were the fraction left after CD45RA+ naive selection. This clonotype was sampled from a man aged 30 to 45 in good health. Specimen: naive CD4+ T cells sorted from blood. As to subset: CD45RA+ positively selected. The gene calls are TRBV2 and TRBJ1-1, with TRBD1 matching over 9 bases. CDR3 sequence: CASSVQGAKNTEAFF. Here the CDR3 DNA reads TGTGCCAGCAGTGTACAGGGGGCAAAGAACACTGAAGCTTTCTTT.